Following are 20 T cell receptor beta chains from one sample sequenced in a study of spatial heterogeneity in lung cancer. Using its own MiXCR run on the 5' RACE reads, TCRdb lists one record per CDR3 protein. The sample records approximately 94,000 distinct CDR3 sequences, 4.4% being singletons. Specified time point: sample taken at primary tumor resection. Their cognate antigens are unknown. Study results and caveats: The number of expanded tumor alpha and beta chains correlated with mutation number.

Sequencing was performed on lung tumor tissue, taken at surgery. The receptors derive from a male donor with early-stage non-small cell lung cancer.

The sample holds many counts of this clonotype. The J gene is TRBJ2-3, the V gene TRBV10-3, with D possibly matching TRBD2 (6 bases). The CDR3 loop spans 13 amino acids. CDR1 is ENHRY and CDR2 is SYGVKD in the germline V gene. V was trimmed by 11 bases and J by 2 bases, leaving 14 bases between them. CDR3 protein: CASRDLNTDTQYF. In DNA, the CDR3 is TGTGCCTCCCGGGACTTAAACACAGATACGCAGTATTTT.

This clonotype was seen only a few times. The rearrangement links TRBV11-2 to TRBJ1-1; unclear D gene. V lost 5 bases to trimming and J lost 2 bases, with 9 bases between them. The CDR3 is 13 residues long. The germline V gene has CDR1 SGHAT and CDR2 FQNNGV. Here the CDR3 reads CASSQQLNTEAFF. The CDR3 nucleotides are TGTGCCAGCAGCCAACAGCTTAACACTGAAGCTTTCTTT.

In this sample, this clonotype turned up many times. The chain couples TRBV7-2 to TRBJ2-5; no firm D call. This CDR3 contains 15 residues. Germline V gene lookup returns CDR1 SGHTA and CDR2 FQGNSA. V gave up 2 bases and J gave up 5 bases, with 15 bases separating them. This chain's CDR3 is CASSLRALRMETQYF. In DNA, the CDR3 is TGTGCCAGCAGCTTAAGGGCACTCCGGATGGAGACCCAGTACTTC.

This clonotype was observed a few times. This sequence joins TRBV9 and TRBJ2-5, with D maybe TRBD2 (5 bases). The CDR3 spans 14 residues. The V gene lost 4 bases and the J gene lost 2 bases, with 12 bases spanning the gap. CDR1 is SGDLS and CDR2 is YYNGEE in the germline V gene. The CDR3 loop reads CASSWGGEQETQYF. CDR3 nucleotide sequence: TGTGCCAGCAGCTGGGGTGGGGAGCAAGAGACCCAGTACTTC.

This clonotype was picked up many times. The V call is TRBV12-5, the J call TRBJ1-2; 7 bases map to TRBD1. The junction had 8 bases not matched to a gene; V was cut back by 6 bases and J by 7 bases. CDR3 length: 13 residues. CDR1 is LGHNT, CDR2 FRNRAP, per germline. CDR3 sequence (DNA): TGTGCTAGTGGGACCACAGGGGAGCTTGGCTACACCTTC. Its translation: CASGTTGELGYTF.

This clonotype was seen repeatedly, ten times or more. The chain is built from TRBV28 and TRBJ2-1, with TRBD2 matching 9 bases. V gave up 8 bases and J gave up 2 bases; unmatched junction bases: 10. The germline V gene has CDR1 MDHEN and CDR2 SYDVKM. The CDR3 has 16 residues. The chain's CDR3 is CASGSGLAGAYNEQFF. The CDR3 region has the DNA TGTGCCAGCGGCTCGGGTTTAGCGGGGGCCTACAATGAGCAGTTCTTC.

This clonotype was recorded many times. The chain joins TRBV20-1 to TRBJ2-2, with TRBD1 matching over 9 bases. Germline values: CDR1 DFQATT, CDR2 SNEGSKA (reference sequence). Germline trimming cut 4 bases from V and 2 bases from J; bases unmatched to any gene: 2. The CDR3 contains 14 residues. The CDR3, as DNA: TGCAGTGCTATGACAGGGGGAAACACCGGGGAGCTGTTTTTT. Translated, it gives CSAMTGGNTGELFF.

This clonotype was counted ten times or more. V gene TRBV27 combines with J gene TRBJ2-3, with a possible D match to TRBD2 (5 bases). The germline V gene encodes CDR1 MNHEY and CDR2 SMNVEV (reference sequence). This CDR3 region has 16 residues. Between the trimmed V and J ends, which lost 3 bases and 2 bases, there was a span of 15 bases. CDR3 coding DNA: TGTGCCAGCAGTTTGTCGTGGGAGACATACACAGATACGCAGTATTTT. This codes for CASSLSWETYTDTQYF.

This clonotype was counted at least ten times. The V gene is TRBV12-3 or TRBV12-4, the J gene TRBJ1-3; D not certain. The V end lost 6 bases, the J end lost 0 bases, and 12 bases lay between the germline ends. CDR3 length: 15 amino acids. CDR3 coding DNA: TGTGCCAGCAGGCCCACGGGGAGCTCTGGAAACACCATATATTTT. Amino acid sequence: CASRPTGSSGNTIYF.

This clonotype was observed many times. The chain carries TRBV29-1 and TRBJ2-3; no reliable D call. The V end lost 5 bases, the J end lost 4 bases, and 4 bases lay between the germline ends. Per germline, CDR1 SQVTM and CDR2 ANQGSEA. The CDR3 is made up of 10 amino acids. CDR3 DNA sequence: TGCAGCGTTTCCCCAGATACGCAGTATTTT. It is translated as CSVSPDTQYF.

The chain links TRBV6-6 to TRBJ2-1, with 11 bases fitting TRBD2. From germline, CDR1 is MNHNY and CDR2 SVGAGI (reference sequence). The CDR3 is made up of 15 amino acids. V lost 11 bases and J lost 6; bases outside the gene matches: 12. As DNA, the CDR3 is TGTGCCGGCAACCTTCTAGCGGGAGGTCCCAATGAGCAGTTCTTC. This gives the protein CAGNLLAGGPNEQFF.

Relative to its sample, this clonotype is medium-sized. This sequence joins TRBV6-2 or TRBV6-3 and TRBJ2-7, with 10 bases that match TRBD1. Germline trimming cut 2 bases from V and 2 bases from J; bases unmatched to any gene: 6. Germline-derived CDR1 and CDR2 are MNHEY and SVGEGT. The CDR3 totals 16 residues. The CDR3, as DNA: TGTGCCAGCAGTTACCCGGACAGGGGGGACCCCTACGAGCAGTACTTC. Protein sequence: CASSYPDRGDPYEQYF.

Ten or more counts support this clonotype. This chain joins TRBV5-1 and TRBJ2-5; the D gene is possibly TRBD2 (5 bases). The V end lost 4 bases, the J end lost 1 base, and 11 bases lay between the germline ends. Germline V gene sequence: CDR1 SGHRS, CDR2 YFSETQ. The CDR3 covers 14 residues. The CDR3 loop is CASSPARVQETQYF. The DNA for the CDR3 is TGCGCCAGCAGCCCCGCGCGGGTCCAAGAGACCCAGTACTTC.

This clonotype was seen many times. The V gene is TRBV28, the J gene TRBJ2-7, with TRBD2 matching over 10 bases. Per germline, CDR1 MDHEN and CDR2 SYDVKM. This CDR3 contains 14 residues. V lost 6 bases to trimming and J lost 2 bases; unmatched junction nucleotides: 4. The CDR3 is CASSRTSGAYEQYF. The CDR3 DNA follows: TGTGCCAGCAGCCGGACTAGCGGAGCCTACGAGCAGTACTTC.

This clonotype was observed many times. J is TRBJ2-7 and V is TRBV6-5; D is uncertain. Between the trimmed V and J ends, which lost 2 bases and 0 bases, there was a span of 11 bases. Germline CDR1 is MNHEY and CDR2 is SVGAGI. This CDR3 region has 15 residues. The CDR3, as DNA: TGTGCCAGCAGTTACCTCGGTCGGAACTCCTACGAGCAGTACTTC. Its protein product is CASSYLGRNSYEQYF.

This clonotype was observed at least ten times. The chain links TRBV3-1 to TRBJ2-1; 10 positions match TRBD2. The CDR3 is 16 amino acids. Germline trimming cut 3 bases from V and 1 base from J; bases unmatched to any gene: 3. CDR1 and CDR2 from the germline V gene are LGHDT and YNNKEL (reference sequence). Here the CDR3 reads CASSHRAGGSYNEQFF. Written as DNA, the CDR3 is TGTGCCAGCAGCCACAGAGCGGGAGGGTCCTACAATGAGCAGTTCTTC.

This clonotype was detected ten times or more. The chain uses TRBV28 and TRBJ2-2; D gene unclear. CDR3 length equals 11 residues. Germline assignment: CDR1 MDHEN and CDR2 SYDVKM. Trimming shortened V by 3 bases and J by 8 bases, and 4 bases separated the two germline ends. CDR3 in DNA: TGTGCCAGCAGTTTCACAGGGGAGCTGTTTTTT. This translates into CASSFTGELFF.

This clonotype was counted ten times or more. CDR3 nucleotide sequence: TGCAGTGCTAGAGTCGCGGGAGATACGGATACGCAGTATTTT. Its translation: CSARVAGDTDTQYF. J is TRBJ2-3 and V is TRBV20-1, with 7 bases matching TRBD2. The V segment lost 1 base and the J segment 6 bases; nucleotides outside the gene matches: 7. Germline V gives CDR1 DFQATT, CDR2 SNEGSKA (reference sequence). This CDR3 comprises 14 residues.

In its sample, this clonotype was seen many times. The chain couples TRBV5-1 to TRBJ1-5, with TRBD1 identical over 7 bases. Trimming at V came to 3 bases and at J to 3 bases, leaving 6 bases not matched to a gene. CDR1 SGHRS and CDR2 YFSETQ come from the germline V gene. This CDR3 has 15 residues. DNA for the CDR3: TGCGCCAGCAGCTCTACAGGGGCCTACAATCAGCCCCAGCATTTT. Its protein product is CASSSTGAYNQPQHF.

The CDR3 DNA reads TGTGCCAGCTCACCATTCCCAGCGGGGGGGAGCACAGATACGCAGTATTTT. Translated: CASSPFPAGGSTDTQYF. The chain joins TRBV18 to TRBJ2-3; 10 nucleotides line up with TRBD2. The CDR3 length is 17 residues. J lost 0 bases, V lost 2 bases, and 5 bases had no gene match. Per germline, CDR1 KGHSH and CDR2 LQKENI.